A selection of T cell receptor beta chains follows, all from one sample in a study of memory CD4+ T cells and cytomegalovirus serostatus. Generated by immunoSEQ multiplex PCR, the TCRdb table keeps only in-frame clones and is missing some. This sample has 70,000 to 95,000 clones, with over 80% found just once. Input material: memory CD4+ T cells from blood. Receptor source: an adult in good health and CMV-seronegative. CDR3s include the opening cysteine and the closing phenylalanine or tryptophan. A D gene is named only where the DNA matches it firmly. Not every row has a clone size; where given, it reads once, few, many or a size class.

>TRBV10-1|NA|once|TRBJ2-7
CASSATRGYEQYF
TGCGCCAGCAGTGCAACCAGGGGCTACGAGCAGTACTTC
>TRBV5-1|TRBD1|NA|TRBJ1-4
CASSSGQGGEKLFF
TGCGCCAGCAGCTCCGGACAGGGAGGAGAAAAACTGTTTTTT
>TRBV7-2|TRBD1|once|TRBJ2-5
CASSSDRGQETQYF
TGTGCCAGCAGCTCCGACAGGGGGCAAGAGACCCAGTACTTC
>TRBV5-1|TRBD2|NA|TRBJ2-7
CASSLEWVTAGGEQYF
TGCGCCAGCAGCTTGGAGTGGGTAACGGCGGGGGGCGAGCAGTACTTC
>TRBV5-1|NA|NA|TRBJ1-4
CASSGSGGGREKLFF
TGCGCCAGCAGTGGGTCAGGTGGCGGACGAGAAAAACTGTTTTTT
>TRBV7-2|NA|NA|TRBJ1-5
CASSLGAAISNQPQHF
TGTGCCAGCAGCTTAGGGGCAGCCATTAGCAATCAGCCCCAGCATTTT
>TRBV21-1|NA|NA|TRBJ1-2
CASSKALFGTGGYGYTF
TGTGCCAGCAGCAAAGCGCTTTTCGGGACAGGGGGTTATGGCTACACCTTC
>TRBV5-4|NA|NA|TRBJ2-5
CASSLSQGRETQYF
TGTGCCAGCAGCTTGTCACAGGGCAGGGAGACCCAGTACTTC
>TRBV5-1|TRBD1|NA|TRBJ2-7
CASSFGDRGPQEQYF
TGCGCCAGCAGCTTTGGGGACAGGGGGCCCCAGGAGCAGTACTTC
>TRBV28|NA|NA|TRBJ2-7
CASSLQAYEQYF
TGTGCCAGCAGCCTCCAGGCCTACGAGCAGTACTTC
>TRBV10-3|NA|NA|TRBJ1-6
CAISESRVRDSPLHF
TGTGCCATCAGTGAGTCTAGGGTTAGGGATTCACCCCTCCACTTT
>TRBV5-5|TRBD1|NA|TRBJ2-1
CASSGGQGATYNEQFF
TGTGCCAGCAGCGGGGGACAGGGGGCGACGTACAATGAGCAGTTCTTC
>TRBV7-9|TRBD1|NA|TRBJ1-1
CASSRGQEALAFF
TGTGCCAGCAGCCGGGGACAGGAAGCGCTGGCTTTCTTT
>TRBV30|NA|NA|TRBJ1-2
CAWSLHPGEGYTF
TGTGCCTGGAGTCTTCATCCAGGGGAAGGCTACACCTTC
>TRBV18|TRBD2|NA|TRBJ2-1
CASSPRLSTSANEQFF
TGTGCCAGCTCACCACGACTGTCGACTAGCGCGAATGAGCAGTTCTTC
>TRBV4-3|NA|NA|TRBJ1-5
CASSQDLQWGNQPQHF
TGCGCCAGCAGCCAAGATCTGCAGTGGGGCAATCAGCCCCAGCATTTT
>TRBV19|NA|few|TRBJ2-7
CATSASRATYEQYF
TGTGCCACCAGTGCCAGCAGGGCTACCTACGAGCAGTACTTC
>TRBV9|NA|once|TRBJ1-2
CASSVAGTASHNPYGYTF
TGTGCCAGCAGCGTAGCGGGAACAGCCTCACACAACCCTTATGGCTACACCTTC
>TRBV2|NA|NA|TRBJ1-5
CATKKGDNSNQPQHF
TGTGCCACCAAGAAAGGGGACAATAGCAATCAGCCCCAGCATTTT
>TRBV30|NA|NA|TRBJ2-2
CAWAYNQGGELFF
TGTGCCTGGGCTTATAATCAAGGCGGGGAGCTGTTTTTT
>TRBV7-9|TRBD1|NA|TRBJ2-7
CASSLGGQGTSYEQYF
TGTGCCAGCAGCTTAGGGGGACAGGGGACGTCCTACGAGCAGTACTTC
>TRBV4-3|NA|NA|TRBJ1-2
CASSQGFSGTNYGYTF
TGCGCCAGCAGCCAAGGATTCAGCGGGACTAACTATGGCTACACCTTC
>TRBV2|TRBD1|NA|TRBJ2-7
CASSNTGQGGEQYF
TGTGCCAGCAGCAATACGGGACAGGGCGGCGAGCAGTACTTC
>TRBV28|NA|NA|TRBJ1-2
CASSWVGANYGYTF
TGTGCCAGCAGCTGGGTAGGGGCTAACTATGGCTACACCTTC
>TRBV18|NA|NA|TRBJ2-3
CASSPRQGSTDTQYF
TGTGCCAGCTCACCAAGGCAGGGTAGCACAGATACGCAGTATTTT
>TRBV7-2|NA|NA|TRBJ1-1
CASSSGTVNTEAFF
TGTGCCAGCAGCTCAGGGACGGTGAACACTGAAGCTTTCTTT
>TRBV6-6|TRBD1|NA|TRBJ2-7
CASGQGVSYEQYF
TGTGCCAGCGGACAGGGGGTCTCCTACGAGCAGTACTTC
>TRBV6-5|NA|NA|TRBJ1-1
CASSYWGTMNTEAFF
TGTGCCAGCAGTTATTGGGGGACAATGAACACTGAAGCTTTCTTT
>TRBV7-6|TRBD1|NA|TRBJ1-1
CASSLAPRTGKNTEAFF
TGTGCCAGCAGCTTAGCCCCCAGGACAGGGAAAAACACTGAAGCTTTCTTT
>TRBV11-2|NA|NA|TRBJ1-2
CASSTAGPLHYGYTF
TGTGCCAGCAGCACAGCAGGACCCCTTCACTATGGCTACACCTTC
>TRBV7-3|TRBD2|NA|TRBJ2-1
CASSLSSGGYNEQFF
TGTGCCAGCAGCTTAAGTAGCGGGGGATACAATGAGCAGTTCTTC
>TRBV19|TRBD1|NA|TRBJ1-5
CASSITGDSNQPQHF
TGTGCCAGTAGTATCACAGGGGATAGCAATCAGCCCCAGCATTTT